The source of this T cell receptor beta chain is a study of blood T cell repertoires in COVID-19. Study as a whole: The samples span acute and convalescent COVID-19 from the United States, Italy and Spain. PBMCs, B-cell-depleted T cells, or T cells were the source of the cDNA or gDNA that made up the material.

V lost 5 bases to trimming and J lost 0 bases; unmatched junction nucleotides: 1. In germline, CDR1 is SEHNR, CDR2 FQNEAQ (reference sequence). CDR3 length: 14 amino acids. Study processing details: Cell counts per sample came from amplifying reference gene primers. Some clones are missing from TCRdb's copy, which holds only in-frame ones; the method was immunoSEQ multiplex PCR. V, J and clone size are those of that table, while D and trimming were read from the DNA. The sample carries roughly 77,000 clones, around three quarters recorded once. The receptor's source is a man in his 60s with active or convalescent COVID-19. The V call is TRBV7-9, the J call TRBJ2-3, with 8 bases identical to TRBD2. The sample consisted of peripheral blood. CDR3 sequence: CASSREGSTDTQYF. The CDR3 DNA follows: TGTGCCAGCAGCCGGGAGGGTAGCACAGATACGCAGTATTTT.